These 16 T cell receptor beta chains share one sample of origin, sequenced in a study of CD8 T cells in Susac syndrome. The RNA input was about 0.5 to 1 ug, and it was reverse transcribed with random hexamers. TCRdb analysed the immunoSEQ multiplex PCR reads with MiXCR anew, one entry per CDR3 protein. Seen here are 95,000 or so distinct CDR3 sequences, 90% to 95% observed once, and the top ten hold around 0.31%. Sequences were obtained from CD8+ T cells from PBMCs. The receptor source for this set is a human donor in good health.

This chain joins TRBV12-3 or TRBV12-4 and TRBJ1-1, with 7 bases matching TRBD1. The CDR3 extends over 14 amino acids. Unmatched junction bases numbered 7, after V lost 4 bases and J lost 5 bases. CDR3 sequence: CASSSDRGRTEAFF. CDR3 nucleotides: TGTGCCAGCAGTTCTGATAGGGGGCGGACTGAAGCTTTCTTT.

This chain links TRBV11-2 with TRBJ2-2; TRBD1 might be the D (5 bases). Germline V gene lookup returns CDR1 SGHAT and CDR2 FQNNGV. The CDR3 totals 13 residues. V lost 3 bases and J lost 4, with 6 bases in between. In DNA form, the CDR3 reads TGTGCCAGCAGCTTGACAGTCACCGGGGAGCTGTTTTTT. Its protein product is CASSLTVTGELFF. Combining the CDR3 with reference TRBV11-2 and TRBJ2-2 gives the whole variable domain EAGVAQSPRYKIIEKRQSVAFWCNPISGHATLYWYQQILGQGPKLLIQFQNNGVVDDSQLPKDRFSAERLKGVDSTLKIQPAKLEDSAVYLCASSLTVTGELFFGEGSRLTVL.

The rearrangement joins TRBV10-2 to TRBJ2-1; 11 bases fit TRBD2. Trimming took 2 bases from V and 8 from J; bases not matched to a gene: 2. The length of the CDR3 is 14 residues. Per germline, CDR1 WSHSY and CDR2 SAAADI. CDR3 nucleotides: TGCGCCAGCAGTGAGGAGACTAGCGGGGATGAGCAGTTCTTC. Its protein is CASSEETSGDEQFF.

This chain joins TRBV12-3 or TRBV12-4 and TRBJ1-1; D gene uncertain. The CDR3 has 13 residues. Trimming took 6 bases from V and 2 from J, leaving 10 bases between them. The CDR3 loop is CASREDGNTEAFF. The CDR3 nucleotides are TGTGCCAGCAGGGAGGACGGCAACACTGAAGCTTTCTTT.

This clonotype was detected once. This rearrangement joins TRBV6-5 to TRBJ2-3; D is unclear. The CDR3 contains 16 residues. Germline V gives CDR1 MNHEY, CDR2 SVGAGI. V lost 0 bases and J lost 3, with 13 bases in between. For the CDR3, the DNA is TGTGCCAGCAGTTACTCGCGCAGGTCCGGGACAGATACGCAGTATTTT. This codes for CASSYSRRSGTDTQYF.

This chain uses TRBV4-1 with TRBJ2-2; TRBD2 matches 8 bases. The V gene end was trimmed by 1 base and the J gene end by 2 bases; junction bases not matched to a gene: 6. The CDR3 is 17 residues long. In germline, CDR1 is MGHRA, CDR2 YSYEKL. The CDR3 DNA sequence: TGCGCCAGCAGCCAAGGTCCGGGGGGGATAAACACCGGGGAGCTGTTTTTT. This gives the protein CASSQGPGGINTGELFF.

V usage is TRBV29-1 and J usage is TRBJ2-3, with D tentatively TRBD2 (6 bases). The length of the CDR3 is 13 residues. The germline V gene has CDR1 SQVTM and CDR2 ANQGSEA. V was cut by 7 bases and J by 4 bases, with 15 bases left in between. In DNA, the CDR3 is TGCAGCGCACCCGACGGGGGTGCAGATACGCAGTATTTT. Its protein is CSAPDGGADTQYF.

The J gene is TRBJ1-2, the V gene TRBV13, with D unresolved. Germline lookup yields CDR1 PRHDT and CDR2 FYEKMQ (reference sequence). Trimming removed 5 bases from V and 2 bases from J, with 9 bases in between. The CDR3 consists of 13 residues. The DNA of the CDR3 is TGTGCCAGCAGCGTATGGGCGAACTATGGCTACACCTTC. Its protein product is CASSVWANYGYTF.

The V gene is TRBV6-5, the J gene TRBJ1-6; 8 bases map to TRBD1. Per germline, CDR1 MNHEY and CDR2 SVGAGI. The CDR3 runs to 16 residues. V trimming: 4 bases; J trimming: 5 bases; junction bases outside the gene matches: 7. The DNA of the CDR3 is TGTGCCAGCAGTTGGGGGACAGGTCCAAATAATTCACCCCTCCACTTT. It encodes CASSWGTGPNNSPLHF.

This chain links TRBV9 with TRBJ1-1; D gene uncertain. In germline, CDR1 is SGDLS, CDR2 YYNGEE. The CDR3 consists of 17 residues. Trimming shortened V by 4 bases and J by 4 bases, and 23 bases separated the two germline ends. The CDR3 region is CASSPHQSEGRTTEAFF. The DNA for the CDR3 is TGTGCCAGCAGCCCCCACCAATCGGAGGGAAGGACCACTGAAGCTTTCTTT.

This chain links TRBV20-1 with TRBJ2-7; D possibly matches TRBD1 or TRBD2 (6 bases each). CDR3 length: 12 residues. V lost 4 bases to trimming and J lost 9 bases, with 16 bases between them. Germline lookup yields CDR1 DFQATT and CDR2 SNEGSKA (reference sequence). DNA of the CDR3: TGCAGTGCTAACGTTCGGGGGCAAGGGCAGTACTTC. Protein sequence: CSANVRGQGQYF.

Here the CDR3 DNA reads TGTGCCAGCAGCCACTGGGACAGCGAAACAGATACGCAGTATTTT. Translated: CASSHWDSETDTQYF. The gene calls are TRBV4-2 and TRBJ2-3, with 7 nucleotides matching TRBD1. CDR1 is LGHNA, CDR2 YNFKEQ, per germline. This CDR3 is 15 amino acids long. Germline trimming cut 3 bases from V and 3 bases from J; bases unmatched to any gene: 6.

This chain joins TRBV13 and TRBJ2-7; D is possibly TRBD1 (6 bases). Germline values: CDR1 PRHDT, CDR2 FYEKMQ (reference sequence). The CDR3 loop spans 14 amino acids. Trimming removed 1 base at V and 2 bases at J, with 9 bases between. The CDR3 nucleotides are TGTGCCAGCAGCTTAGCCGGGACAACCTACGAGCAGTACTTC. Its translation: CASSLAGTTYEQYF.

The rearrangement uses TRBV6-2 or TRBV6-3 and TRBJ2-7; TRBD2 is a possible D gene (5 bases). Germline CDR1 MNHEY, CDR2 SVGEGT. The V gene lost 2 bases and the J gene lost 2 bases, with 13 bases spanning the gap. The CDR3 has 15 amino acids. CDR3 nucleotides: TGTGCCAGCAGTTACGAACCCTTCGGGACCTACGAGCAGTACTTC. It codes for CASSYEPFGTYEQYF.

V is TRBV29-1 and J is TRBJ2-3, with D unclear. The germline V and J ends were trimmed by 3 bases and 6 bases, with 4 bases remaining between them. This CDR3 spans 10 amino acids. The V gene's germline CDR1 is SQVTM and CDR2 ANQGSEA. In nucleotides, the CDR3 is TGCAGCGTTGAGGGGGATACGCAGTATTTT. Its protein is CSVEGDTQYF.

The rearrangement uses TRBV20-1 and TRBJ2-7; D not resolved. The V end was cut by 0 bases, the J end by 3 bases, with 6 bases between. The CDR3 loop spans 12 amino acids. Germline V gene lookup returns CDR1 DFQATT and CDR2 SNEGSKA (reference sequence). The DNA for the CDR3 is TGCAGTGCTAGAGATCGGGTCTACGAGCAGTACTTC. This translates into CSARDRVYEQYF.